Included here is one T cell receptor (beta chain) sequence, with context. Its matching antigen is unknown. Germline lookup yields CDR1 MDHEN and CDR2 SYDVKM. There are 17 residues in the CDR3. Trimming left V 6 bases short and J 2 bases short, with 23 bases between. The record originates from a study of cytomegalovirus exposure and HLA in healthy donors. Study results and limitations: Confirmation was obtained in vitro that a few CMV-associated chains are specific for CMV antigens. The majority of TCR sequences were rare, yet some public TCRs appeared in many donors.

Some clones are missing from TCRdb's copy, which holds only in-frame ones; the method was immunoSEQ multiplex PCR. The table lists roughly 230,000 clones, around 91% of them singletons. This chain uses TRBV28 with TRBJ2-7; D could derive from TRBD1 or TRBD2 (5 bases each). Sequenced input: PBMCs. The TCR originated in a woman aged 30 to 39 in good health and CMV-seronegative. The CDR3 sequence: CASSFRLITEGTYEQYF. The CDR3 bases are TGTGCCAGCAGCTTCCGGCTCATCACCGAGGGGACCTACGAGCAGTACTTC.